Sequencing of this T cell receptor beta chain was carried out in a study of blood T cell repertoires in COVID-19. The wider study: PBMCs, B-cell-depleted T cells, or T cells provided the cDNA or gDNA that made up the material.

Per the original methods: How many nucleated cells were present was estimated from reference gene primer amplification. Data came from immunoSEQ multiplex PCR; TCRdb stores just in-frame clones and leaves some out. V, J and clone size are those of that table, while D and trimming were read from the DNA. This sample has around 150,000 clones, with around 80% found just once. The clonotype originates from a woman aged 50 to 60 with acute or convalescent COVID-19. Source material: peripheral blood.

CDR3 sequence: CASSLQRGPFPLHF. The DNA for the CDR3 is TGTGCCAGCAGCTTACAACGAGGCCCTTTTCCCCTCCACTTT. The gene calls are TRBV7-3 and TRBJ1-6; no clear D. V lost 2 bases and J 13 bases, leaving 15 bases between the germline ends. Germline CDR1 and CDR2: SGHTA and FQGTGA. The CDR3 is made up of 14 amino acids.